This T cell receptor (beta chain) originates from a study of blood T cell repertoires in COVID-19. V was trimmed by 0 bases and J by 3 bases, leaving 17 bases between them. The CDR3 has 17 residues. The germline gives CDR1 SGHVS, CDR2 FQNEAQ. The data were produced by immunoSEQ multiplex PCR, yet TCRdb's version contains in-frame clones alone and is incomplete. The sample records fewer than 200,000 clones, over 80% being singletons. This clone was observed a single time. The source of this sequence is a woman in her twenties or thirties who had been exposed to COVID-19. V is TRBV7-8 and J is TRBJ1-1; a possible D gene is TRBD1 (5 bases). Sequences were obtained from PBMCs or T cells enriched from blood (not recorded which). CDR3 sequence: CASSLAEGGVRDTEAFF. The CDR3 DNA reads as TGTGCCAGCAGCTTAGCTGAGGGAGGGGTGAGAGACACTGAAGCTTTCTTT.